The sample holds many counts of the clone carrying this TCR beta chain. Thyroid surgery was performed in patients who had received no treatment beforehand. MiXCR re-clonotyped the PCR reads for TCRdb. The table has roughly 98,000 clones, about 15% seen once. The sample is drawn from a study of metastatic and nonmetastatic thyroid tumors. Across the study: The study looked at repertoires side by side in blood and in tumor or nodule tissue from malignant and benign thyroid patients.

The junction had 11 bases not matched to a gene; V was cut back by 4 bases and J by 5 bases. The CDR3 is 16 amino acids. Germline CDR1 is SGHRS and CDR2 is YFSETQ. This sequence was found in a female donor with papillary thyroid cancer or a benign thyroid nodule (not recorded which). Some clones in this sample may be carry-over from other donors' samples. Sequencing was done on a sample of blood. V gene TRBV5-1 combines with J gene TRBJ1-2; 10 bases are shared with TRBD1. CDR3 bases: TGCGCCAGCAGCCCTGGGACAGGGGCGCTGGTGTATGGCTACACCTTC. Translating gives CASSPGTGALVYGYTF.